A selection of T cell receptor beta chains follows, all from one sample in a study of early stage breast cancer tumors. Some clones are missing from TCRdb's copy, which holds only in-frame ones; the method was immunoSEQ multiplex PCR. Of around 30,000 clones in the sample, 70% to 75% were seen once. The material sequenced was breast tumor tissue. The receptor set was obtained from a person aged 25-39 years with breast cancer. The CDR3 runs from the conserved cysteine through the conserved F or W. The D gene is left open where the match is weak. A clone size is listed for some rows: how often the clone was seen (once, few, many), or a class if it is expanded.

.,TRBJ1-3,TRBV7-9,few,CASTTTYGSGNTIYF,TGTGCCAGCACCACCACCTACGGCTCTGGAAACACCATATATTTT
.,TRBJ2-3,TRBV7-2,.,CASSPIGATDTQYF,TGTGCCAGCAGCCCAATAGGGGCCACAGATACGCAGTATTTT
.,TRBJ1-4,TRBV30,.,CAWGDRGGSEKLFF,TGTGCCTGGGGGGATCGGGGGGGCAGTGAAAAACTGTTTTTT
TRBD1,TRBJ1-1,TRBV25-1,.,CASSDWTGNTEAFF,TGTGCCAGCAGTGATTGGACAGGGAACACTGAAGCTTTCTTT
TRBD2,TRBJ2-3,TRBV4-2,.,CASSQDPTSGSTDTQYF,TGTGCCAGCAGCCAAGACCCGACTAGCGGTAGCACAGATACGCAGTATTTT
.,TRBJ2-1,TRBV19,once,CASSNNEQFF,TGTGCCAGTAGCAACAATGAGCAGTTCTTC
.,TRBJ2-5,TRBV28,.,CASSLFGEYF,TGTGCCAGCAGTTTATTTGGGGAATACTTC
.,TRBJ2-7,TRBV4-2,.,CASSQVVDTSSYEQYF,TGTGCCAGCAGCCAAGTCGTTGACACTAGCAGTTACGAGCAGTACTTC
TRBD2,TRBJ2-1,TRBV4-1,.,CASSHRGWVLAGGISYNEQFF,TGCGCCAGCAGCCACCGTGGTTGGGTACTAGCGGGAGGGATCTCCTACAATGAGCAGTTCTTC
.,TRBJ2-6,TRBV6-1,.,CASSDVLSGANVLTF,TGTGCCAGCAGTGATGTCCTGTCTGGGGCCAACGTCCTGACTTTC
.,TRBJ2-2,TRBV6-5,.,CASSTQGGITGELFF,TGTGCCAGCAGTACACAGGGAGGGATCACCGGGGAGCTGTTTTTT
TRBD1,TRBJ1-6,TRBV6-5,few,CASSPGQGVAPLHF,TGTGCCAGCAGCCCGGGACAGGGTGTGGCACCCCTCCACTTT
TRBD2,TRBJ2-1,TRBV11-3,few,CASSSRTSGYNEQFF,TGTGCCAGCAGTTCCAGGACTAGCGGGTACAATGAGCAGTTCTTC
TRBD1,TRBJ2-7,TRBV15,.,CATSRKRQGAGPYEQYF,TGTGCCACCAGCAGAAAACGCCAGGGGGCAGGCCCCTACGAGCAGTACTTC
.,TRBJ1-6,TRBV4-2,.,CASSQGEAIPNSPLHF,TGTGCCAGCAGCCAAGGAGAAGCCATCCCGAATTCACCCCTCCACTTT
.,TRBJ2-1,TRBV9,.,CASSGITKAGLRASYNEQFF,TGTGCCAGCAGCGGCATAACGAAAGCGGGTCTTAGGGCCTCCTACAATGAGCAGTTCTTC
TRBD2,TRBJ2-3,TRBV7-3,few,CASSSGSVDTQYF,TGTGCCAGCAGTAGCGGGAGTGTAGATACGCAGTATTTT
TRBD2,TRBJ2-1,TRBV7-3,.,CASSWGLAGEEEQFF,TGTGCCAGCAGCTGGGGACTAGCGGGAGAAGAGGAGCAGTTCTTC